This entry features one T cell receptor (beta chain) sequence. The data are from a study of cytomegalovirus exposure and HLA in healthy donors. As for the study in general: Unique TCR beta sequences numbering approximately 120 million came from 150 million to 200 million T cells in an earlier analysis.

PCR involved 60 Vbeta and 13 Jbeta primers. Only in-frame clones appear in the TCRdb table, and some are missing; sequencing was by immunoSEQ multiplex PCR. The table includes around 120,000 clones, approximately 80% detected once. The CDR3 runs 14 residues. The ends were cut back, 5 bases at V and 5 bases at J, with 15 bases in the middle. Germline V gene lookup returns CDR1 LNHDA and CDR2 SQIVND (reference sequence). The TCR originated in a human donor in good health. The chain combines TRBV19 with TRBJ2-5; D uncertain. Material for sequencing was PBMCs. The CDR3 DNA follows: TGTGCCAGTAGTTCTTCAACAGCTCGGGAGACCCAGTACTTC. Translated, it gives CASSSSTARETQYF.